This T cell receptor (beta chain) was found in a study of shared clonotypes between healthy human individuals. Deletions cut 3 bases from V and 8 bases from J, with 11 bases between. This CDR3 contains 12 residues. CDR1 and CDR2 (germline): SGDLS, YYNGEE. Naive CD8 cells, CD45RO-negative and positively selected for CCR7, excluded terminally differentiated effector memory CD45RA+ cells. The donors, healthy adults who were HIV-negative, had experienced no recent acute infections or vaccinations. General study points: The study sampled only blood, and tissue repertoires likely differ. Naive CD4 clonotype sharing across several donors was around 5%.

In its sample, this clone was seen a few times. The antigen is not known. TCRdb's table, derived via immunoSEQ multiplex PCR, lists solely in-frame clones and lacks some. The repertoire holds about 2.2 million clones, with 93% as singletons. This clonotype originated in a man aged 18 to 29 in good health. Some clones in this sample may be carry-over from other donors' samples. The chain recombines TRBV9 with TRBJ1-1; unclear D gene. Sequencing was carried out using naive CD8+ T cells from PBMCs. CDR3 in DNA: TGTGCCAGCAGCGGCTCCATGGGCGAAGCTTTCTTT. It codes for CASSGSMGEAFF. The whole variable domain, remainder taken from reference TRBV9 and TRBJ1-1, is DSGVTQTPKHLITATGQRVTLRCSPRSGDLSVYWYQQSLDQGLQFLIQYYNGEERAKGNILERFSAQQFPDLHSELNLSSLELGDSALYFCASSGSMGEAFFGQGTRLTVV.